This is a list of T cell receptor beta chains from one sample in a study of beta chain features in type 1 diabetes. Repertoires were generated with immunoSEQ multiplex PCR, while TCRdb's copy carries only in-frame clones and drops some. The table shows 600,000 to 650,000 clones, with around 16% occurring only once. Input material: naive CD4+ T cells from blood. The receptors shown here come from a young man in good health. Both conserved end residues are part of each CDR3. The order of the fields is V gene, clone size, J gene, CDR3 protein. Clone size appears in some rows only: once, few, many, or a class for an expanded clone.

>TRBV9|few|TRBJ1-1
CASGIGTSEAFF
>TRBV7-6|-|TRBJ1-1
CASSPFRTANTEAFF
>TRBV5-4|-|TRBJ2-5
CASSSDQGGAQETQYF
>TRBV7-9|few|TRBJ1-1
CASSPGAVNTEAFF
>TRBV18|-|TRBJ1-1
CASSQGEGTEAFF
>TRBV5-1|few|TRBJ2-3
CASSLAGQGATDTQYF
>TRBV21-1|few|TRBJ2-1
CARSTGLAGGSFRHEQFF
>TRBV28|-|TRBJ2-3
CASSAPGTGPDTQYF
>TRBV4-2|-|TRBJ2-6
CASSLGLHTNSGANVLTF
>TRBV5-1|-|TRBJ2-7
CASSIDREQYF
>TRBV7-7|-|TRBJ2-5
CASSSTGHQETQYF
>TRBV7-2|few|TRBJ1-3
CASSLAISGNTIYF
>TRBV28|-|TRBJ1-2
CASSSPRGWGYTF
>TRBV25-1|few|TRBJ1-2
CASSETGGPSYGYTF
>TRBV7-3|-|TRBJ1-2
CASSLTGYYGYTF
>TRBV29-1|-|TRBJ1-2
CSVVRRFGEVEGYTF